A selection of T cell receptor beta chains follows, all from one sample in a study of response to subunit inactivated influenza vaccine. One entry per CDR3 protein results from TCRdb running MiXCR on the RT-PCR reads. The sample records 750,000 to 850,000 distinct CDR3 sequences, less than 20% being singletons. The sample here was PBMCs from blood, taken 5 days after vaccination. These receptors were collected from a man aged 50 to 59 who received an inactivated influenza vaccine. CDR3s include the opening cysteine and the closing phenylalanine or tryptophan. The order of the fields is D gene, V gene, J gene, CDR3 protein. A D gene is named only where the DNA matches it firmly.

TRBD1	TRBV6-2/TRBV6-3	TRBJ2-6	CASSPGQGKSGANVLTF
.	TRBV4-2	TRBJ2-5	CASSQDAGRKETQYF
TRBD2	TRBV29-1	TRBJ2-3	CSASGGVTDTQYF
.	TRBV7-2	TRBJ2-3	CASTLPSGGGTQYF
TRBD1	TRBV20-1	TRBJ2-5	CSARDSRQETQYF
TRBD2	TRBV20-1	TRBJ2-3	CSARRASGGVDTQYF
TRBD2	TRBV7-2	TRBJ2-5	CASSRTSGGTGLETQYF
TRBD1	TRBV5-1	TRBJ2-7	CASSATGARSYEQYF
.	TRBV5-1	TRBJ1-6	CASSLGQYNSPLHF
.	TRBV15	TRBJ2-6	CATSRAGTGANVLTF
.	TRBV12-3/TRBV12-4	TRBJ1-4	CASCPEGGVAGKLFF
.	TRBV20-1	TRBJ2-3	CSALRKGPDTQYF
.	TRBV20-1	TRBJ2-5	CSALEPIAETQYF
.	TRBV7-9	TRBJ2-5	CASSLVDRRHTQETQYF
TRBD2	TRBV18	TRBJ2-1	CASCSGGTLNEQFF
.	TRBV7-3	TRBJ2-1	CASSTQGGEQFF
.	TRBV20-1	TRBJ1-1	CSARDSAGGATEAFF
TRBD2	TRBV6-1	TRBJ2-4	CASSPGLAGAKNIQYF
TRBD2	TRBV4-2	TRBJ2-3	CASSQRLAGEDTQYF
TRBD2	TRBV20-1	TRBJ2-4	CSATSNRDYRLYF
.	TRBV4-2	TRBJ1-2	CASRQEKWGYTF
TRBD2	TRBV6-5	TRBJ2-1	CASSSLGTSGSSEQFF
.	TRBV20-1	TRBJ2-3	CSAVLWDTQYF
.	TRBV6-1	TRBJ2-5	CASSEWRGRQETQYF
TRBD1	TRBV7-2	TRBJ2-3	CASSVQGRDTQYF
TRBD2	TRBV3-1	TRBJ2-5	CASSQDWASGTQETQYF
.	TRBV12-3/TRBV12-4	TRBJ1-2	CASSLGRRVGGYTF
.	TRBV6-2/TRBV6-3	TRBJ2-7	CASNTDWIAYEQYF
.	TRBV6-5	TRBJ1-5	CASSSTRDNQPQHF
.	TRBV15	TRBJ2-7	CATSRDQGYDYEQYF
TRBD2	TRBV12-3/TRBV12-4	TRBJ2-3	CASSFTSGLTDTQYF
.	TRBV12-3/TRBV12-4	TRBJ2-2	CASGPAAPAELFF
.	TRBV7-2	TRBJ1-5	CASSLGGTRNQPQHF
.	TRBV4-3	TRBJ1-1	CASSQDTDTEAFF
.	TRBV12-3/TRBV12-4	TRBJ1-2	CASSFGRGLTYGYTF
TRBD2	TRBV12-3/TRBV12-4	TRBJ2-5	CASSTGTSGGETQYF
.	TRBV7-2	TRBJ1-6	CASLAADRSYNSPLHF
.	TRBV5-5	TRBJ1-6	CASSLEGEIYNSPLHF
TRBD2	TRBV7-2	TRBJ2-5	CASSLRTSGGQETQYF
.	TRBV20-1	TRBJ2-7	CSARSVYEQYF